This T cell receptor (beta chain) stems from a study of Graves' ophthalmopathy and Graves' hyperthyroidism. Study findings and constraints: Blood samples also showed most expanded thyroid clonotypes exceeding 0.001 frequency.

Those donors who had ophthalmopathy presented with moderate-to-severe activity, a CAS of ≥3, a NOSPECS of ≥4 and a duration under 3 months. Uncontrolled infections, pregnancy, lactation or other autoimmune diseases led to patient exclusion. Germline-derived CDR1 and CDR2 are SGHRS and YFSETQ. The V segment lost 1 base and the J segment 1 base; nucleotides outside the gene matches: 4. The CDR3 consists of 16 residues. In regard to this clonotype: As yet, its antigen is unknown.

Amplified material comprised TCR beta CDR3 regions derived from RNA transcripts. Second-round multiplex PCR followed a first-round RT-PCR using HTBI primers. TCRdb recomputed calls from the multiplex PCR reads with MiXCR, one row per CDR3 protein. Seen here are 200,000 to 300,000 distinct CDR3 sequences, 40% to 50% observed once, and the top ten hold around half. This chain joins TRBV5-1 and TRBJ2-2; 7 nucleotides agree with TRBD1. Sequencing was carried out using peripheral blood. The TCR sequence derives from an adult man with Graves' ophthalmopathy. CDR3 loop: CASSLLRTGNTGELFF. The CDR3 DNA follows: TGCGCCAGCAGCTTGCTAAGGACAGGGAACACCGGGGAGCTGTTTTTT. Full variable domain (rest looked up from reference TRBV5-1 and TRBJ2-2): KAGVTQTPRYLIKTRGQQVTLSCSPISGHRSVSWYQQTPGQGLQFLFEYFSETQRNKGNFPGRFSGRQFSNSRSEMNVSTLELGDSALYLCASSLLRTGNTGELFFGEGSRLTVL.